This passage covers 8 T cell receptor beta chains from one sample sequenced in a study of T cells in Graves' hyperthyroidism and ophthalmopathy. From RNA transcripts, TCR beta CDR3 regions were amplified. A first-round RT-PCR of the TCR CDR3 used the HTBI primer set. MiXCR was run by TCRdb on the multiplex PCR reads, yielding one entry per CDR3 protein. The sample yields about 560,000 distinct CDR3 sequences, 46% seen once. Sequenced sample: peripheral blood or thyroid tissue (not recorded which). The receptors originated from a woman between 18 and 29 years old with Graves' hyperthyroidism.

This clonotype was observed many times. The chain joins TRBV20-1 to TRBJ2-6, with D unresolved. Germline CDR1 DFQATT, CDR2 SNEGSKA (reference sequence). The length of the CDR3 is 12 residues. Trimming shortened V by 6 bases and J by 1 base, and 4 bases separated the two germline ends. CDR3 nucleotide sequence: TGCAGTGCAATTTCTGGGGCCAACGTCCTGACTTTC. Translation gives CSAISGANVLTF.

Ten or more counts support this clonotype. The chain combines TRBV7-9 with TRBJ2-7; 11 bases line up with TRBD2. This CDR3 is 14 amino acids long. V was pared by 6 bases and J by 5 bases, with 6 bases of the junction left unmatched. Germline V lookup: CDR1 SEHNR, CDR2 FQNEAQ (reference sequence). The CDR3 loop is CASRPGLAVHEQYF. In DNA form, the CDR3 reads TGTGCCAGCAGACCGGGACTAGCGGTCCACGAGCAGTACTTC.

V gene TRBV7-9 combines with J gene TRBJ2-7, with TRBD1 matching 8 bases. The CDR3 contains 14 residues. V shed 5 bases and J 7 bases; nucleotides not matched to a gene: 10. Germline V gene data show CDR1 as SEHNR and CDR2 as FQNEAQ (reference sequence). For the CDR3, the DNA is TGTGCCAGCAGCCGAGCTCAGGGGGCGAAGGAGCAGTACTTC. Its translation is CASSRAQGAKEQYF. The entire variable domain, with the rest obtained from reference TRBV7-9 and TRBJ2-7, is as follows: DTGVSQNPRHKITKRGQNVTFRCDPISEHNRLYWYRQTLGQGPEFLTYFQNEAQLEKSRLLSDRFSAERPKGSFSTLEIQRTEQGDSAMYLCASSRAQGAKEQYFGPGTRLTVT.

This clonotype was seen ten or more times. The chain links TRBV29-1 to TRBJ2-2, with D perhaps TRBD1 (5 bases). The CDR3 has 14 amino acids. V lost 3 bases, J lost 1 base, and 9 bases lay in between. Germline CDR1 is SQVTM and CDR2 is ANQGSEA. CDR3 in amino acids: CSVESDRNTGELFF. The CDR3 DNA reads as TGCAGCGTTGAGTCCGACAGGAACACCGGGGAGCTGTTTTTT.

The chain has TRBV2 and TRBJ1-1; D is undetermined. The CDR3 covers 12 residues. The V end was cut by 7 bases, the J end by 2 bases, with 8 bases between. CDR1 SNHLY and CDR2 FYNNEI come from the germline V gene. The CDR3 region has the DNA TGTGCCAGCAACGACGGAAACACTGAAGCTTTCTTT. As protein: CASNDGNTEAFF. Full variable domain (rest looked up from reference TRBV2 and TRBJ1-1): EPEVTQTPSHQVTQMGQEVILRCVPISNHLYFYWYRQILGQKVEFLVSFYNNEISEKSEIFDDQFSVERPDGSNFTLKIRSTKLEDSAMYFCASNDGNTEAFFGQGTRLTVV.

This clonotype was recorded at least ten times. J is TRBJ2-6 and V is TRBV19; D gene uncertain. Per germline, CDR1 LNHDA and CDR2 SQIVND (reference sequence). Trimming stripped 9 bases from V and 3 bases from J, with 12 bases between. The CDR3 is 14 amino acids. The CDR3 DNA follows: TGTGCCAGCGTAAAAGGGTTTGGGGCCAACGTCCTGACTTTC. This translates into CASVKGFGANVLTF.

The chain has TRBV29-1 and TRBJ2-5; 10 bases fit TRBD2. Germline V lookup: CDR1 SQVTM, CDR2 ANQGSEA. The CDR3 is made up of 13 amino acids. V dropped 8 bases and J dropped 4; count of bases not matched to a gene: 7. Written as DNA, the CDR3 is TGCAGCTTGGGGTTAGCGGGAGGAGAGACCCAGTACTTC. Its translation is CSLGLAGGETQYF.

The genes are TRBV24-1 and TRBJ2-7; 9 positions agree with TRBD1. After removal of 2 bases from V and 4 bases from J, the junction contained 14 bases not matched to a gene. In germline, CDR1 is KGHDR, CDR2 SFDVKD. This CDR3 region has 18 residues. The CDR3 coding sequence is TGTGCCACCAGTGATTCTCGATCCTCCGGGACAGGGCTTTACGAGCAGTACTTC. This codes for CATSDSRSSGTGLYEQYF.